This TCR beta chain was identified in a study of T cell responses to AZD1222 COVID-19 vaccine. The overall study: Second-dose recipients at about 4 or about 12 weeks were treated as one pooled group.

Study-wide results and caveats: Most donors were white British and more were female, and clonal diversity was possibly underestimated.

The CDR3 runs to 16 residues. With 0 bases removed from V and 6 bases from J, the gap between germline ends came to 14 bases. Germline CDR1 and CDR2: MNHNY and SVGAGI (reference sequence). Concerning this clone: Its antigen remains unidentified.

Measured with immunoSEQ multiplex PCR; TCRdb has only the in-frame clones, and not every one. Of roughly 130,000 clones in the sample, 80% to 90% were seen once. This clonotype was sampled from an adult in good health. The source material was peripheral blood, sampled on day 0 of AZD1222 vaccination. The J gene is TRBJ1-4, the V gene TRBV6-6; D gene uncertain. CDR3 sequence: CASSYSNPPGYEKLFF. CDR3 coding DNA: TGTGCCAGCAGTTACTCGAATCCGCCCGGGTATGAAAAACTGTTTTTT.